The clone carrying this T cell receptor beta chain showed up just once. This entry comes from a study of T cell responses to AZD1222 COVID-19 vaccine. Using immunoSEQ multiplex PCR, the repertoire was profiled, and TCRdb retains in-frame clones only, with some absent. The table has 100,000 to 150,000 clones, around 89% seen once; the top ten hold 3.5% to 5%. The sample consisted of peripheral blood, taken on day 0 of AZD1222 vaccination. This sequence was found in an adult in good health.

The DNA for the CDR3 is TGTGCCAGCAGCCGAGGGGGAGATACGCAGTATTTT. It translates to CASSRGGDTQYF. The chain links TRBV7-2 to TRBJ2-3, with TRBD1 as a possible D gene (6 bases). Per germline, CDR1 SGHTA and CDR2 FQGNSA. This CDR3 has 12 residues. V dropped 5 bases and J dropped 5 bases, with 8 bases sitting between them.